This T cell receptor beta chain derives from a study of CD8+ T cells in alopecia areata. As the sequencing template, cDNA was produced by extracting RNA and reverse transcribing it. Assay: immunoSEQ multiplex PCR; the TCRdb copy retains only in-frame clones and omits some. The table has roughly 20,000 clones, more than 60% seen once; the top ten hold 3.5% to 5%. In about five patients, CD4+ T cells were split by CD25+CD127- sorting. Samples from alopecia areata patients were lesional scalp punch biopsies and peripheral blood. CD4+ and CD8+ T cells were sorted from PBMCs. This clone has more than one count but fewer than ten. The CDR3 is 14 amino acids. The germline CDR1 and CDR2 sequences are MDHEN and SYDVKM. V was clipped by 8 bases and J by 4 bases, with 17 bases between them.

Specimen: CD4+ Tregs sorted from blood. The sequence was obtained from a human donor with alopecia areata. This chain connects TRBV28 to TRBJ1-1; D ambiguous. CDR3 residues: CASQPRSFGTEAFF. The CDR3 coding sequence is TGTGCCAGCCAGCCCAGGAGTTTCGGCACTGAAGCTTTCTTT.